This T cell receptor (beta chain) was recorded in a study of response to subunit inactivated influenza vaccine. Study results and caveats: A suggestion made by the authors is that each seasonal influenza vaccination recruits few new T cells.

The sample holds many counts of this clonotype. Its cognate antigen is unknown. One entry per CDR3 protein, called by TCRdb with MiXCR from the RT-PCR reads. The sample yields hundreds of thousands of distinct CDR3 sequences, 12% seen once. Germline V gives CDR1 SGHAT, CDR2 FQNNGV. With 9 bases removed from V and 3 bases from J, the gap between germline ends came to 20 bases. The CDR3 has 15 residues. The gene calls are TRBV11-2 and TRBJ1-2; D might be TRBD1 (5 bases). This clonotype was obtained from a man aged 45 to 65 who received an inactivated influenza vaccine. This specimen was PBMCs from blood, taken on the day of vaccination. The CDR3 sequence is CASRPPGRRDYGYTF. CDR3 coding DNA: TGTGCCAGTCGCCCTCCGGGACGCCGAGACTATGGCTACACCTTC. The whole variable domain, remainder taken from reference TRBV11-2 and TRBJ1-2, is EAGVAQSPRYKIIEKRQSVAFWCNPISGHATLYWYQQILGQGPKLLIQFQNNGVVDDSQLPKDRFSAERLKGVDSTLKIQPAKLEDSAVYLCASRPPGRRDYGYTFGSGTRLTVV.